The sequence of this T cell receptor (beta chain) was determined in a study of cytomegalovirus exposure and HLA in healthy donors. For the study at large: In a later analysis, the 120 or so validation repertoires were reported to have used the same platform as the approximately 620 first-cohort repertoires.

Repertoires were generated with immunoSEQ multiplex PCR, while TCRdb's copy carries only in-frame clones and drops some. The top ten hold 5.8% of the sample, which has tens of thousands of clones, more than 80% seen once. The sequencing input was PBMCs. The receptor was isolated from a woman aged 18-29 years in good health and CMV-seronegative.

The CDR3 is CASSLAGTGAYEQYF. The CDR3 coding sequence is TGTGCCAGCAGCTTAGCCGGGACAGGGGCCTACGAGCAGTACTTC. The V gene is TRBV7-2, the J gene TRBJ2-7; 10 bases match TRBD1. CDR3 size: 15 residues. Germline V gene sequence: CDR1 SGHTA, CDR2 FQGNSA. The J segment lost 2 bases and the V segment lost 0 bases, leaving 1 base of the junction unmatched.